This TCR beta chain was identified during a study of blood T cell repertoires in COVID-19. The V gene's germline CDR1 is SGHNT and CDR2 YENEEA. This CDR3 is 15 amino acids long. Trimming removed 1 base from V and 10 bases from J; junction bases left unmatched: 7. This table comes from immunoSEQ multiplex PCR, and its TCRdb copy is limited to in-frame clones, with some not included. The sample consists of under 250,000 clones, over 75% of them appearing once. Living in 20 to 30 US areas, the participants were between 18 and 89 years of age. Sequencing was performed on PBMCs or T cells enriched from blood (not recorded which). The chain combines TRBV11-3 with TRBJ2-2, with 9 bases fitting TRBD2. The sequence was collected from a man aged 35 to 55 who had recovered from COVID-19. Here the CDR3 DNA reads TGTGCCAGCAGCTTAGCGGCGGGAGGGCTTGCGGAGCTGTTTTTT. It translates to CASSLAAGGLAELFF.